The 3 T cell receptor beta chains below all came from one sample that was sequenced in a study of T cell responses to AZD1222 COVID-19 vaccine. The method was immunoSEQ multiplex PCR; TCRdb's version includes in-frame clones alone and lacks a portion of them. The sample contains over 150,000 clones, about 88% of which appear only once. The material sequenced was peripheral blood, taken on day 0 of AZD1222 vaccination. The receptors were sampled from an adult in good health.

This clone was found once. The chain joins TRBV19 to TRBJ2-1; D is uncertain. The CDR3 is made up of 13 amino acids. Trimming cost V 3 bases and J 12 bases, with 15 bases left between them. Looked up from germline, CDR1 is LNHDA and CDR2 is SQIVND (reference sequence). The chain's CDR3 is CASSIDRPNGQFF. The CDR3 coding sequence is TGTGCCAGTAGTATCGACCGACCTAACGGGCAGTTCTTC.

The V call is TRBV6-2 or TRBV6-3, the J call TRBJ2-3; tentative D call: TRBD2 (5 bases). The germline V and J ends were trimmed by 2 bases and 1 base, with 13 bases remaining between them. CDR3 length equals 16 residues. The V gene's germline CDR1 is MNHEY and CDR2 SVGEGT. The CDR3 DNA is TGTGCCAGCAGTTACGATGGTGGGAGACGCACAGATACGCAGTATTTT. Amino acid sequence: CASSYDGGRRTDTQYF.

The V and J genes are TRBV7-2 and TRBJ1-4; 8 nucleotides align to TRBD1. Trimming removed 5 bases from V and 7 bases from J; junction bases left unmatched: 6. This CDR3 contains 14 residues. The V gene's germline CDR1 is SGHTA and CDR2 FQGNSA. CDR3 nucleotide sequence: TGTGCCAGCAGCGCCACAGGGGGGAGTGAAAAACTGTTTTTT. This sequence encodes CASSATGGSEKLFF.